The 15 T cell receptor beta chains below come from one sample, sequenced in a study of T-cell memory formation after mild COVID-19. TCRdb processed the 5' RACE reads anew with MiXCR; each CDR3 protein has one entry. The sample records 300,000 to 400,000 distinct CDR3 sequences, approximately 13% being singletons. Sequencing was carried out using PBMCs or a T cell subset sorted from them (not recorded which). Receptor source: a man aged 18 to 29 who had mild COVID-19 (a few samples of this study predate the infection). Cell type and time point are not known.

The V and J genes are TRBV20-1 and TRBJ2-4; no firm D call. Germline CDR1 is DFQATT and CDR2 is SNEGSKA (reference sequence). V was pared by 5 bases and J by 4 bases, with 3 bases between. The CDR3 sequence is 10 residues long. The CDR3 bases are TGCAGTGCTGCAAAAAACATTCAGTACTTC. Translated: CSAAKNIQYF.

In this sample, this clonotype turned up once. The V gene is TRBV6-2 or TRBV6-3, the J gene TRBJ2-7, with 10 bases matching TRBD2. From germline, CDR1 is MNHEY and CDR2 SVGEGT. The CDR3 is made up of 14 amino acids. With V trimmed by 6 bases and J by 2 bases, 4 bases remained unmatched. CDR3 sequence reads: CASRTSGSPYEQYF. CDR3 nucleotides: TGTGCCAGCAGGACTAGCGGGTCCCCCTACGAGCAGTACTTC.

The rearrangement joins TRBV9 to TRBJ1-2; 8 bases line up with TRBD1. The length of the CDR3 is 16 residues. V dropped 0 bases and J dropped 0; count of bases not matched to a gene: 4. Looked up from germline, CDR1 is SGDLS and CDR2 is YYNGEE. As DNA, the CDR3 is TGTGCCAGCAGCGTAGGGACAGGGCGGGCTAACTATGGCTACACCTTC. Its translation is CASSVGTGRANYGYTF.

This clonotype was recorded at least ten times. The J gene is TRBJ1-1, the V gene TRBV12-3 or TRBV12-4; D is perhaps TRBD1 (6 bases). V dropped 3 bases and J dropped 4 bases, with 9 bases sitting between them. This CDR3 spans 13 amino acids. CDR3 loop: CASSFQGSTEAFF. The DNA for the CDR3 is TGTGCCAGCAGTTTTCAGGGGAGCACTGAAGCTTTCTTT.

V is TRBV4-2 and J is TRBJ2-1; D may match TRBD1 or TRBD2 (6 bases each). Trimming cost V 1 base and J 0 bases, with 19 bases left between them. The CDR3 sequence is 19 residues long. Germline assignment: CDR1 LGHNA and CDR2 YNFKEQ. CDR3 in DNA: TGTGCCAGCAGCCAAGGAATTTTACGGGGGCTACCCTCCTACAATGAGCAGTTCTTC. This gives the protein CASSQGILRGLPSYNEQFF.

In its sample, this clonotype was seen a few times. The chain couples TRBV5-4 to TRBJ2-2; no clear D gene. CDR3 size: 16 residues. Germline CDR1 is SGHNT and CDR2 is YYREEE (reference sequence). Trimming stripped 4 bases from V and 3 bases from J, with 16 bases between. The chain's CDR3 is CASSGPDPGDTGELFF. The CDR3 DNA sequence: TGTGCCAGCAGCGGGCCCGATCCCGGAGACACCGGGGAGCTGTTTTTT.

This clonotype occurred a few times. The rearrangement joins TRBV6-1 to TRBJ1-1, with unresolved D. V dropped 4 bases and J dropped 5 bases, with 8 bases sitting between them. Germline CDR1 MNHNS, CDR2 SASEGT. This CDR3 region has 12 residues. CDR3 amino acids: CASSGAATEAFF. Here the CDR3 DNA reads TGTGCCAGCAGTGGGGCGGCTACTGAAGCTTTCTTT.

The V and J genes are TRBV18 and TRBJ1-1; a possible D gene is TRBD1 (6 bases). Germline lookup yields CDR1 KGHSH and CDR2 LQKENI. V lost 2 bases, J lost 4 bases, and 11 bases lay in between. CDR3 length: 14 amino acids. As DNA, the CDR3 is TGTGCCAGCTCACCAATTACAGGGACCACTGAAGCTTTCTTT. It yields the protein CASSPITGTTEAFF.

The chain employs TRBV2 and TRBJ2-1; tentative D call: TRBD2 (6 bases). Germline assignment: CDR1 SNHLY and CDR2 FYNNEI. V was pared by 7 bases and J by 0 bases, with 13 bases between. The CDR3 totals 15 residues. The CDR3 is CASTLGRSSYNEQFF. In DNA form, the CDR3 reads TGTGCCAGCACCCTGGGGAGGAGCTCCTACAATGAGCAGTTCTTC.

The V call is TRBV11-3, the J call TRBJ2-1, with 8 bases aligning to TRBD2. The CDR3 consists of 16 residues. Germline trimming cut 0 bases from V and 0 bases from J; bases unmatched to any gene: 1. Per germline, CDR1 SGHNT and CDR2 YENEEA. The CDR3 coding sequence is TGTGCCAGCAGCTTAGATGGGACTAGCTCCTACAATGAGCAGTTCTTC. This gives the protein CASSLDGTSSYNEQFF.

The gene calls are TRBV30 and TRBJ2-7, with D perhaps matching TRBD2 (6 bases). The CDR3 consists of 13 residues. V was shortened by 8 bases and J by 0 bases, with 14 bases between the two germline ends. The germline CDR1 and CDR2 sequences are GTSNPN and SVGIG (reference sequence). CDR3 DNA sequence: TGTGCCGGAGGGCCGGGATCCTCCTACGAGCAGTACTTC. It specifies CAGGPGSSYEQYF.

The chain recombines TRBV7-9 with TRBJ1-4, with TRBD1 matching 7 bases. Germline V gene lookup returns CDR1 SEHNR and CDR2 FQNEAQ (reference sequence). V shed 5 bases, J shed 0 bases, and the junction held 3 bases outside the gene matches. The CDR3 consists of 15 residues. The CDR3 DNA sequence: TGTGCCAGCAGCCGCGGACAGGCAACTAATGAAAAACTGTTTTTT. Encoded protein: CASSRGQATNEKLFF.

This clonotype came up many times. This sequence joins TRBV5-1 and TRBJ2-5; 8 bases line up with TRBD1. The V gene's germline CDR1 is SGHRS and CDR2 YFSETQ. Trimming cost V 2 bases and J 3 bases; bases outside gene matches: 3. The CDR3 has 14 amino acids. DNA of the CDR3: TGCGCCAGCAGCTTCGGACAGGGTAAAGAGACCCAGTACTTC. Translated, it gives CASSFGQGKETQYF.

The rearrangement joins TRBV5-1 to TRBJ1-2; perhaps TRBD1 as D (6 bases). This CDR3 has 14 residues. Germline CDR1 SGHRS, CDR2 YFSETQ. V was clipped by 1 base and J by 8 bases, with 15 bases between them. The CDR3 protein is CASSLLGAYRGYTF. The CDR3 nucleotides are TGCGCCAGCAGCTTGTTGGGGGCCTATAGGGGCTACACCTTC. Variable domain in full (rest from reference TRBV5-1 and TRBJ1-2): KAGVTQTPRYLIKTRGQQVTLSCSPISGHRSVSWYQQTPGQGLQFLFEYFSETQRNKGNFPGRFSGRQFSNSRSEMNVSTLELGDSALYLCASSLLGAYRGYTFGSGTRLTVV.

This clonotype was seen repeatedly, ten times or more. J is TRBJ2-1 and V is TRBV5-5; 12 nucleotides agree with TRBD1. Trimming cost V 4 bases and J 4 bases; bases outside gene matches: 3. CDR3 length: 15 amino acids. The germline gives CDR1 SGHKS, CDR2 YYEKEE (reference sequence). The CDR3 here is CASSGTGGGYNEQFF. The CDR3 coding sequence is TGTGCCAGCAGCGGGACAGGGGGCGGGTACAATGAGCAGTTCTTC. The full variable domain, completed using reference TRBV5-5 and TRBJ2-1, is DAGVTQSPTHLIKTRGQQVTLRCSPISGHKSVSWYQQVLGQGPQFIFQYYEKEERGRGNFPDRFSARQFPNYSSELNVNALLLGDSALYLCASSGTGGGYNEQFFGPGTRLTVL.